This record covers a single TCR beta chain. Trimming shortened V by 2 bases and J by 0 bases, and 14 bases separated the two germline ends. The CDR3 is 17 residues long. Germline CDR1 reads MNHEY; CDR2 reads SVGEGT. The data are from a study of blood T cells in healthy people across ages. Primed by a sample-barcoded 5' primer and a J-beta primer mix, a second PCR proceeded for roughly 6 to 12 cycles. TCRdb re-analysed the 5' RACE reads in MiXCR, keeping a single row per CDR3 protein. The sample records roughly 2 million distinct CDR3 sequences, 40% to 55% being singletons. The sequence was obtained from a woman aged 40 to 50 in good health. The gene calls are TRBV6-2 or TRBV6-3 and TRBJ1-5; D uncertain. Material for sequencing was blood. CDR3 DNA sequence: TGTGCCAGCAGTTACGAGGTAGGCAGTTATAGCAATCAGCCCCAGCATTTT. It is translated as CASSYEVGSYSNQPQHF.